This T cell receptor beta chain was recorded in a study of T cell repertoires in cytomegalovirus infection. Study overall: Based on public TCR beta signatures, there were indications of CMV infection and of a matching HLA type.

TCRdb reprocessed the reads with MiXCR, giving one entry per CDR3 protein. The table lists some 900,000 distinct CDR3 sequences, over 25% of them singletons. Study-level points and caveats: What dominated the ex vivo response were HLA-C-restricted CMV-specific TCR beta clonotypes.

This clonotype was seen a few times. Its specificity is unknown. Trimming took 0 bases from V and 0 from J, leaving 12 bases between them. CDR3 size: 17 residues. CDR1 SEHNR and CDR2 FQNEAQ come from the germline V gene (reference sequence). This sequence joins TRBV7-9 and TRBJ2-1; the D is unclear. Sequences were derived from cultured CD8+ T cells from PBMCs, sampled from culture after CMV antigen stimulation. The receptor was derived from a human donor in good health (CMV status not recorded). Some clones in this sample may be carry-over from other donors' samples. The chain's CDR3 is CASSLARTDYSYNEQFF. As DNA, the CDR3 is TGTGCCAGCAGCTTAGCGCGGACCGATTACTCCTACAATGAGCAGTTCTTC.